The rows below give T cell receptor beta chains drawn from one sample of a study of T cell responses to AZD1222 COVID-19 vaccine. TCRdb's table, derived via immunoSEQ multiplex PCR, lists solely in-frame clones and lacks some. The repertoire holds 200,000 to 250,000 clones, just over 90% seen once, with about 1% in the top ten. The sample consisted of peripheral blood, taken on day 0 of MenACWY control vaccination. Receptors originate from an adult in good health. Both conserved end residues are part of each CDR3. The D gene is left open where the match is weak. Part of the rows lack a size; the others show once, few, many or a class for expanded clones.

size | J | V | D | DNA | CDR3
- | TRBJ1-1 | TRBV25-1 | TRBD1 | TGTGCCAGCAGTGAACGATTCGGGACAGGGCATGGCACTGAAGCTTTCTTT | CASSERFGTGHGTEAFF
- | TRBJ1-2 | TRBV5-4 | - | TGTGCCAGCAGCCCCCCAAGGGATGATGGCTACACCTTC | CASSPPRDDGYTF
- | TRBJ2-1 | TRBV2 | - | TGTGCCAGCAGTGGGGACGGACTTGAGCAGTTCTTC | CASSGDGLEQFF
- | TRBJ1-2 | TRBV24-1 | - | TGTGCCACCAGTGAGGGAGTCGGCTACACCTTC | CATSEGVGYTF
- | TRBJ1-1 | TRBV27 | - | TGTGCCAGCAGTCCACGGGACATCCGATCGGATACTGAAGCTTTCTTT | CASSPRDIRSDTEAFF
- | TRBJ2-1 | TRBV24-1 | - | TGTGCCACCAGTGATTTCCTCGGCGATGAGCAGTTCTTC | CATSDFLGDEQFF
few | TRBJ1-5 | TRBV19 | - | TGTGCCAGTAGTTTCGGGGGATGGAGCAATCAGCCCCAGCATTTT | CASSFGGWSNQPQHF
once | TRBJ1-4 | TRBV5-5 | TRBD1 | TGTGCCAGCAGACAAAACAGGGGGCGGTATGAAAAACTGTTTTTT | CASRQNRGRYEKLFF
- | TRBJ1-2 | TRBV9 | TRBD1 | TGTGCCAGCAGCGTAGGGGCAGGGGGTGGCTATGGCTACACCTTC | CASSVGAGGGYGYTF
- | TRBJ1-1 | TRBV7-9 | - | TGTGCCAGCAGCTTACCTAGGCGGGGACACTCTGAAGCTTTCTTT | CASSLPRRGHSEAFF
few | TRBJ1-1 | TRBV10-2 | - | TGCGCCAGCGGGACTTGGAACACTGAAGCTTTCTTT | CASGTWNTEAFF
- | TRBJ2-7 | TRBV5-6 | - | TGTGCCAGCAGCTTGCCCAGGGGTTACACAACCTACGAGCAGTACTTC | CASSLPRGYTTYEQYF
- | TRBJ1-3 | TRBV18 | - | TGTGCCAGCTCACCATCCAGGGAGAACACCATATATTTT | CASSPSRENTIYF
- | TRBJ1-1 | TRBV6-6 | - | TGTGCCAGCAGTTACTCGATACGGGGGGACACTGAAGCTTTCTTT | CASSYSIRGDTEAFF
- | TRBJ2-1 | TRBV15 | - | TGTGCCACCAGCACCGGGGTCTTTAATGAGCAGTTCTTC | CATSTGVFNEQFF
- | TRBJ1-1 | TRBV3-1/TRBV3-2 | - | TGTGCCAGCAGCCAGGGTTCGTACACTGAAGCTTTCTTT | CASSQGSYTEAFF
- | TRBJ1-2 | TRBV6-4 | - | TGTGCCAGCAGTCGGGGGCCAACCGCCTATGGCTACACCTTC | CASSRGPTAYGYTF
- | TRBJ1-2 | TRBV28 | TRBD1 | TGTGCCAGCAGTTCACCGGGACAGGGGGACTATGGCTACACCTTC | CASSSPGQGDYGYTF
- | TRBJ2-1 | TRBV20-1 | - | TGCAGTGCTAGTCGGGACTACAATGAGCAGTTCTTC | CSASRDYNEQFF
- | TRBJ1-6 | TRBV7-9 | - | TGTGCCAGCAGCTTAGCGGACAGCCCTAATTCACCCCTCCACTTT | CASSLADSPNSPLHF
- | TRBJ1-1 | TRBV6-2/TRBV6-3 | - | TGTGCCAGCAGTTATGTAGGGTCGGGCACTGAAGCTTTCTTT | CASSYVGSGTEAFF
- | TRBJ2-7 | TRBV7-3 | - | TGTGCCAGCAGCCAAGAAAGGGGAAGCTCCTACGAGCAGTACTTC | CASSQERGSSYEQYF
- | TRBJ1-5 | TRBV6-5 | TRBD1 | TGTGCCAGCAGCCCGACAGGGACTCAGCCCCAGCATTTT | CASSPTGTQPQHF
- | TRBJ2-2 | TRBV5-4 | TRBD1 | TGTGCCAGCAGGGTTCGGGACAGGGGCTCTACCGGGGAGCTGTTTTTT | CASRVRDRGSTGELFF
few | TRBJ2-4 | TRBV6-2/TRBV6-3 | - | TGTGCCAGCAGTTATCCGGGGTTGAACATTCAGTACTTC | CASSYPGLNIQYF
- | TRBJ1-1 | TRBV6-2/TRBV6-3 | TRBD1 | TGTGCCAGCAGTCTTTCTGGACAGGGGAACACTGAAGCTTTCTTT | CASSLSGQGNTEAFF
- | TRBJ2-5 | TRBV7-2 | - | TGTGCCAGCAGCTTATCCGCAGGGGAGACCCAGTACTTC | CASSLSAGETQYF
- | TRBJ2-7 | TRBV9 | - | TGTGCCAGCAGCGTTTCCAGTACCACCTACGAGCAGTACTTC | CASSVSSTTYEQYF
- | TRBJ2-5 | TRBV28 | TRBD1 | TGTGCCACCGGACAGGGAGAAGAGACCCAGTACTTC | CATGQGEETQYF
once | TRBJ1-1 | TRBV5-5 | - | TGTGCCAGCAGCTTTTTCCCGAACACTGAAGCTTTCTTT | CASSFFPNTEAFF
- | TRBJ1-5 | TRBV7-8 | TRBD1 | TGTGCCAGCAGCGCCAACGAGGACAGGAATCAGCCCCAGCATTTT | CASSANEDRNQPQHF
- | TRBJ2-7 | TRBV5-6 | - | TGTGCCAGCAGCCCTGGACCGGGTGGTTTGGGGCAGTACTTC | CASSPGPGGLGQYF
few | TRBJ1-2 | TRBV5-6 | TRBD1 | TGTGCCAGCAGCTGGGGACAGGCTAACTATGGCTACACCTTC | CASSWGQANYGYTF
- | TRBJ1-1 | TRBV5-1 | TRBD1 | TGCGCCAGCAGTCGACAGGGGGCGAGCGCTGAAGCTTTCTTT | CASSRQGASAEAFF
- | TRBJ2-3 | TRBV24-1 | - | TGTGCCACCAGTGGTTCCCGGCGGGCAGATACGCAGTATTTT | CATSGSRRADTQYF
- | TRBJ1-1 | TRBV6-1 | TRBD1 | TGTGCCAGCAGTGAAGTTACAGGGGTTTGGGGTGTAGAAGCTTTCTTT | CASSEVTGVWGVEAFF
few | TRBJ1-2 | TRBV18 | - | TGTGCCAGCTCAGTCCGGGAGTATGGCTACACCTTC | CASSVREYGYTF
once | TRBJ1-2 | TRBV3-1/TRBV3-2 | - | TGTGCCAGCAGCCAAGAAGGCCGCAGGCTGAATGGCTACACCTTC | CASSQEGRRLNGYTF
- | TRBJ2-7 | TRBV9 | - | TGTGCCAGCAGCGTCGGGACACCAGCCGAGCAGTACTTC | CASSVGTPAEQYF
- | TRBJ1-1 | TRBV28 | TRBD1 | TGTGCCAGCAGTTCGGGACAGAAGAACACTGAAGCTTTCTTT | CASSSGQKNTEAFF
few | TRBJ2-7 | TRBV4-2 | - | TGTGCCAGCAGCCAAGGTACAGGGACCTACGAGCAGTACTTC | CASSQGTGTYEQYF
once | TRBJ2-1 | TRBV5-1 | - | TGCGCCAGCAGCTTGAGTCCAGGGGGGCTAGTATATGAGCAGTTCTTC | CASSLSPGGLVYEQFF
- | TRBJ1-4 | TRBV18 | TRBD1 | TGTGCCAGCTCACCTTTTACCTTGACAGGGGTCAATGAAAAACTGTTTTTT | CASSPFTLTGVNEKLFF
- | TRBJ2-5 | TRBV28 | - | TGTGCCAGCAGTGCCGCTAACAGGGAAGAGACCCAGTACTTC | CASSAANREETQYF
once | TRBJ1-1 | TRBV5-4 | - | TGTGCCAGCAGCTTGGATCACCTGGCCACTGAAGCTTTTTTT | CASSLDHLATEAFF
- | TRBJ2-1 | TRBV7-9 | - | TGTGCCAGCAGCTTAGAGCATTACAATGAGCAGTTCTTC | CASSLEHYNEQFF
- | TRBJ2-5 | TRBV7-2 | - | TGTGCCAGCAGCCTCGGACAGAACCAAGAGACCCAGTACTTC | CASSLGQNQETQYF
- | TRBJ1-1 | TRBV18 | - | TGTGCCAGCTCACCTACAGGGATGAACACTGAAGCTTTCTTT | CASSPTGMNTEAFF
- | TRBJ1-6 | TRBV4-3 | - | TGCGCCAGCAGCCAAGCTAGCGGAACCAATTCACCCCTCCACTTT | CASSQASGTNSPLHF
- | TRBJ2-3 | TRBV7-9 | TRBD1 | TGTGCCAGCAGATCGGACAGGGGGGTGTTGGATACGCAGTATTTT | CASRSDRGVLDTQYF
- | TRBJ1-5 | TRBV19 | - | TGTGCCAGTAGTCCAATTCGGCAGCCCCAGCATTTT | CASSPIRQPQHF